These 29 T cell receptor beta chains share one sample of origin, sequenced in a study of T cells in localized non-small cell lung cancer. The table came from immunoSEQ multiplex PCR; TCRdb's copy has only in-frame clones and leaves some out. The sample records 1,000 to 1,500 clones, 36% being singletons. Sequencing used lung tumor tissue, obtained before any cancer treatment. Receptors originate from a woman aged 18-50 years with stage I lung adenocarcinoma.

This clone was seen only once. This rearrangement joins TRBV19 to TRBJ2-3, with D unresolved. Germline V gives CDR1 LNHDA, CDR2 SQIVND (reference sequence). Trimming stripped 6 bases from V and 5 bases from J, with 9 bases between. This CDR3 has 12 amino acids. The CDR3 loop reads CASRMSGDTQYF. In DNA form, the CDR3 reads TGTGCCAGTAGAATGTCCGGAGATACGCAGTATTTT.

This chain uses TRBV18 with TRBJ2-5; the D gene is possibly TRBD2 (6 bases). This CDR3 is built from 16 residues. The germline CDR1 and CDR2 sequences are KGHSH and LQKENI. V was cut by 3 bases and J by 7 bases, with 21 bases left in between. The CDR3: CASSPSPGLKGGTQYF. CDR3 nucleotide sequence: TGTGCCAGCTCACCCAGCCCGGGACTTAAAGGCGGGACCCAGTACTTC.

The sample holds a few counts of this clone. The CDR3 is CASSYQRSRRNTEAFF. In DNA, the CDR3 is TGTGCCAGCAGTTACCAACGATCCCGGAGGAACACTGAAGCTTTCTTT. The chain uses TRBV6-8 and TRBJ1-1; no clear D gene. The germline V gene has CDR1 MNHGY and CDR2 SAAAGT. The V end was cut by 2 bases, the J end by 1 base, with 14 bases between. The CDR3 spans 16 residues.

This clone was detected only a few times. No DNA is shown, since the ends of the CDR3 on it are uncertain; the CDR3 is the one TCRdb lists. The chain joins TRBV7-5 to TRBJ2-1; the D call TRBD1 from the table was never checked on the DNA. TRBV7-5 is a pseudogene segment. Including both end residues, the CDR3 is 15 amino acids long. The CDR3 sequence: CASSFGEGAYNEQFF.

This chain connects TRBV11-3 to TRBJ2-7, with D perhaps TRBD1 (6 bases). The V gene lost 5 bases and the J gene lost 0 bases, with 17 bases spanning the gap. This CDR3 has 16 residues. CDR1 is SGHNT, CDR2 YENEEA, per germline. Written as DNA, the CDR3 is TGTGCCAGCAGCAGTCGTACAGGGTCCGGCTCCTACGAGCAGTACTTC. This gives the protein CASSSRTGSGSYEQYF. Looking up the rest from reference TRBV11-3 and TRBJ2-7 gives the full variable domain: EAGVVQSPRYKIIEKKQPVAFWCNPISGHNTLYWYLQNLGQGPELLIRYENEEAVDDSQLPKDRFSAERLKGVDSTLKIQPAELGDSAVYLCASSSRTGSGSYEQYFGPGTRLTVT.

The gene calls are TRBV28 and TRBJ2-5; D might be TRBD2 (7 bases). CDR3 length: 13 amino acids. Deletions cut 8 bases from V and 4 bases from J, with 14 bases between. Germline lookup yields CDR1 MDHEN and CDR2 SYDVKM. Written as DNA, the CDR3 is TGTGCCAGCCTAGGGGGGGAAGGAGAGACCCAGTACTTC. This translates into CASLGGEGETQYF.

This clone turned up a few times. The chain employs TRBV29-1 and TRBJ2-1, with D tentatively TRBD2 (6 bases). Germline CDR1 and CDR2: SQVTM and ANQGSEA. The CDR3 extends over 14 amino acids. Trimming shortened V by 5 bases and J by 9 bases, and 20 bases separated the two germline ends. The CDR3 spells CSVRSTSTNGEQFF. DNA of the CDR3: TGCAGCGTTCGTTCCACTAGCACCAATGGTGAGCAGTTCTTC.

The V call is TRBV30, the J call TRBJ1-1; D is unresolved. Germline V gene lookup returns CDR1 GTSNPN and CDR2 SVGIG (reference sequence). The V gene lost 2 bases and the J gene lost 2 bases, with 6 bases spanning the gap. The CDR3 sequence is 12 residues long. For the CDR3, the DNA is TGTGCCTGGAGTCAGCCAAACACTGAAGCTTTCTTT. Amino acid sequence: CAWSQPNTEAFF. Full variable domain (outside the CDR3, taken from reference TRBV30 and TRBJ1-1): SQTIHQWPATLVQPVGSPLSLECTVEGTSNPNLYWYRQAAGRGLQLLFYSVGIGQISSEVPQNLSASRPQDRQFILSSKKLLLSDSGFYLCAWSQPNTEAFFGQGTRLTVV.

The gene calls are TRBV11-3 and TRBJ1-1, with 7 bases identical to TRBD1. This CDR3 is built from 14 residues. In germline, CDR1 is SGHNT, CDR2 YENEEA. V lost 5 bases and J lost 2; bases outside the gene matches: 5. CDR3 DNA: TGTGCCAGCAGCACCCAGGGGGGTAACACTGAAGCTTTCTTT. It translates to CASSTQGGNTEAFF.

This clone appeared a few times. The chain couples TRBV27 to TRBJ1-5; D may be TRBD1 (5 bases). Germline V gene data show CDR1 as MNHEY and CDR2 as SMNVEV (reference sequence). The CDR3 runs to 14 residues. Trimming took off 5 bases at V and 3 bases at J, with 11 bases between the two ends. The chain's CDR3 is CASSPGTTNQPQHF. CDR3 coding DNA: TGTGCCAGCAGTCCTGGGACTACCAATCAGCCCCAGCATTTT.

This chain links TRBV18 with TRBJ2-1; a weak D match, TRBD2 (5 bases). Germline values: CDR1 KGHSH, CDR2 LQKENI. Trimming took 3 bases from V and 7 from J, leaving 16 bases between them. This CDR3 has 15 residues. CDR3 bases: TGTGCCAGCTCACCGGCCAGCGGTAATCTTAATGAGCAGTTCTTC. It encodes CASSPASGNLNEQFF.

The rearrangement links TRBV19 to TRBJ2-3; 11 bases match TRBD2. This CDR3 has 17 residues. The V gene's germline CDR1 is LNHDA and CDR2 SQIVND (reference sequence). Losses at the gene ends were 5 bases for V and 3 bases for J; bases not matched to a gene: 10. CDR3 sequence: CASSFGLAGVGTDTQYF. The CDR3 DNA is TGTGCCAGTAGTTTCGGACTAGCGGGTGTGGGTACAGATACGCAGTATTTT.

This clone has more than one count but fewer than ten. V usage is TRBV6-8 and J usage is TRBJ1-1, with TRBD1 matching over 11 bases. CDR3 size: 14 residues. Trimming removed 10 bases from V and 1 base from J; junction bases left unmatched: 5. CDR1 and CDR2 (germline): MNHGY, SAAAGT. The CDR3 DNA is TGTGCCATCGGACAGGGGGCCACGAACACTGAAGCTTTCTTT. Translated: CAIGQGATNTEAFF.

This rearrangement joins TRBV12-5 to TRBJ1-3; no clear D. Germline-derived CDR1 and CDR2 are LGHNT and FRNRAP. The CDR3 runs to 17 residues. Trimming pared 2 bases from V and 3 bases from J, leaving 17 bases between. The CDR3 DNA is TGTGCTAGTGGTTTGTCACCTCGGCCTCTGGGTGGAAACACCATATATTTT. Translated, it gives CASGLSPRPLGGNTIYF.

The rearrangement joins TRBV29-1 to TRBJ1-4; D is unresolved. The germline gives CDR1 SQVTM, CDR2 ANQGSEA. This CDR3 region has 15 residues. V dropped 0 bases and J dropped 16 bases, with 24 bases sitting between them. The CDR3 sequence: CSVEDPRGPSRSRFF. The DNA of the CDR3 is TGCAGCGTTGAAGATCCAAGAGGCCCCTCCCGGTCTCGGTTTTTT.

The rearrangement uses TRBV30 and TRBJ1-1; no definite D call. The CDR3 has 13 residues. Germline V CDR1 and CDR2: GTSNPN, SVGIG (reference sequence). Trimming removed 0 bases at V and 1 base at J, with 6 bases between. The CDR3, as DNA: TGTGCCTGGAGTGTGAGCACGAACACTGAAGCTTTCTTT. Translation gives CAWSVSTNTEAFF.

V gene TRBV18 combines with J gene TRBJ2-7; D may correspond to TRBD1 or TRBD2 (5 bases each). Looked up from germline, CDR1 is KGHSH and CDR2 is LQKENI. This CDR3 region has 13 residues. V lost 4 bases, J lost 5 bases, and 12 bases lay in between. The CDR3 nucleotides read TGTGCCAGCTCACAGGGACGCATGAACGAGCAGTACTTC. Protein: CASSQGRMNEQYF.

The chain is built from TRBV6-8 and TRBJ2-1, with 7 positions matching TRBD2. Per the germline V gene, CDR1 is MNHGY and CDR2 is SAAAGT. Trimming took 2 bases from V and 7 from J; bases not matched to a gene: 11. The CDR3 has 16 amino acids. CDR3 sequence reads: CASSYPERETRNEQFF. CDR3 coding DNA: TGTGCCAGCAGTTACCCCGAGCGGGAAACTAGGAATGAGCAGTTCTTC.

The V call is TRBV19, the J call TRBJ2-1, with D possibly matching TRBD2 (6 bases). V dropped 2 bases and J dropped 6 bases, with 11 bases sitting between them. CDR1 and CDR2 (germline): LNHDA, SQIVND (reference sequence). The CDR3 sequence is 14 residues long. CDR3 nucleotides: TGTGCCAGTAGTATACAGACGGGAGCCAATGAGCAGTTCTTC. This encodes CASSIQTGANEQFF. The complete variable domain, with remaining parts taken from reference TRBV19 and TRBJ2-1, reads DGGITQSPKYLFRKEGQNVTLSCEQNLNHDAMYWYRQDPGQGLRLIYYSQIVNDFQKGDIAEGYSVSREKKESFPLTVTSAQKNPTAFYLCASSIQTGANEQFFGPGTRLTVL.

This clone turned up a few times. The J gene is TRBJ2-5, the V gene TRBV11-3; TRBD2 aligns across 7 bases. CDR3 length: 14 residues. Germline V gene sequence: CDR1 SGHNT, CDR2 YENEEA. Losses at the gene ends were 3 bases for V and 6 bases for J; bases not matched to a gene: 7. The DNA of the CDR3 is TGTGCCAGCAGCTTTGCAACTAGCGACCAGACCCAGTACTTC. This translates into CASSFATSDQTQYF.

This chain uses TRBV14 with TRBJ2-7; TRBD1 aligns across 9 bases. Per the germline V gene, CDR1 is SGHDN and CDR2 is FVKESK. The CDR3 is 15 amino acids. J was trimmed by 5 bases and V by 2 bases; bases with no gene match: 7. CDR3 loop: CASSQTGTGTHEQYF. The CDR3 DNA is TGTGCCAGCAGCCAAACCGGGACAGGGACCCACGAGCAGTACTTC.

J is TRBJ2-1 and V is TRBV10-3; TRBD1 is a possible D gene (6 bases). The CDR3 consists of 14 residues. V dropped 10 bases and J dropped 2 bases, with 15 bases sitting between them. Per the germline V gene, CDR1 is ENHRY and CDR2 is SYGVKD. CDR3 in amino acids: CATSLRQAYNEQFF. DNA of the CDR3: TGTGCCACCAGCCTCCGACAGGCCTACAATGAGCAGTTCTTC.

This clone showed up just a few times. The chain is built from TRBV30 and TRBJ2-1; possibly TRBD2 for D (6 bases). Trimming cost V 5 bases and J 12 bases, with 23 bases left between them. The CDR3 loop spans 14 amino acids. CDR1 and CDR2 from the germline V gene are GTSNPN and SVGIG (reference sequence). The CDR3 nucleotides are TGTGCCTGGCAGGAGCGGGTCTCCTCTAAGGGGCAGTTCTTC. It codes for CAWQERVSSKGQFF.

This rearrangement joins TRBV6-1 to TRBJ2-5; TRBD2 might be the D (6 bases). Germline V CDR1 and CDR2: MNHNS, SASEGT. The CDR3 is made up of 14 amino acids. V lost 0 bases and J lost 4, with 9 bases in between. CDR3 protein: CASSEASGVETQYF. The CDR3 region has the DNA TGTGCCAGCAGTGAAGCGTCGGGGGTAGAGACCCAGTACTTC.

CDR3 coding DNA: TGTGCCAGCAGTGAAACGGGAACTAATGAAAAACTGTTTTTT. Amino acids: CASSETGTNEKLFF. This rearrangement joins TRBV25-1 to TRBJ1-4; D not certain. The length of the CDR3 is 14 residues. V lost 2 bases, J lost 1 base, and 5 bases lay in between. Germline CDR1 reads MGHDK; CDR2 reads SYGVNS.

The chain has TRBV11-3 and TRBJ1-2; TRBD1 matches at 7 bases. The V segment lost 1 base and the J segment 4 bases; nucleotides outside the gene matches: 12. The CDR3 loop spans 17 amino acids. Germline V lookup: CDR1 SGHNT, CDR2 YENEEA. CDR3 nucleotide sequence: TGTGCCAGCAGCTTAGTAGATCTGACAGGGATCGGCTATGGCTACACCTTC. The encoded protein is CASSLVDLTGIGYGYTF.

This rearrangement joins TRBV10-2 to TRBJ2-7; tentative D call: TRBD1 (6 bases). V was pared by 5 bases and J by 6 bases, with 14 bases between. Per germline, CDR1 WSHSY and CDR2 SAAADI. The CDR3 spans 13 residues. The CDR3 coding sequence is TGCGCCAGCAGTCCCGTGTGGGGGCGCGAGCAGTACTTC. Its translation is CASSPVWGREQYF.

This chain connects TRBV19 to TRBJ2-1; a weak D match, TRBD2 (5 bases). V lost 6 bases and J lost 5, with 17 bases in between. This CDR3 spans 15 amino acids. CDR1 and CDR2 (germline): LNHDA, SQIVND (reference sequence). The CDR3 DNA follows: TGTGCCAGTAGAAAGAACGGAGGCCCTAACAATGAGCAGTTCTTC. This sequence encodes CASRKNGGPNNEQFF.

This chain connects TRBV6-8 to TRBJ2-6, with D tentatively TRBD2 (5 bases). V lost 0 bases to trimming and J lost 0 bases, with 6 bases between them. The germline CDR1 and CDR2 sequences are MNHGY and SAAAGT. This CDR3 has 16 amino acids. CDR3 sequence (DNA): TGTGCCAGCAGTTACTCGGAGGACTCTGGGGCCAACGTCCTGACTTTC. Encoded protein: CASSYSEDSGANVLTF.